The sequence of this T cell receptor (beta chain) was determined in a study of blood T cell repertoires in COVID-19. In the study overall: Material from acute and convalescent COVID-19 was sourced from the United States, Italy and Spain. In each case, the material was cDNA or gDNA derived from T cells, B-cell-depleted T cells, or PBMCs.

Measured with immunoSEQ multiplex PCR; TCRdb has only the in-frame clones, and not every one. The sample contains some 130,000 clones, less than 90% of which appear only once. This CDR3 is built from 14 residues. Trimming removed 4 bases from V and 8 bases from J, with 18 bases in between. In germline, CDR1 is SGHDT, CDR2 YYEEEE. Specimen: peripheral blood. This chain joins TRBV5-6 and TRBJ1-2, with D possibly matching TRBD1 (5 bases). This clonotype originated in a woman aged 25 to 39 who had recovered from COVID-19. CDR3 DNA: TGTGCCAGCAGCCCCCTGACAGCCCTGGGGGGCTACACCTTC. Its protein product is CASSPLTALGGYTF.